A selection of T cell receptor beta chains follows, all from one sample in a study of blood T cell repertoires in COVID-19. Only in-frame clones appear in the TCRdb table, and some are missing; sequencing was by immunoSEQ multiplex PCR. The table lists roughly 130,000 clones, just under 80% of them singletons, with 16% in the top ten. Sequencing used peripheral blood. Receptor source: a man aged 60 to 69 with active or convalescent COVID-19. Each CDR3 is given with its conserved first and last residue.

v_call | cdr3_aa
TRBV30 | CAWSSGRVDNQPQHF
TRBV28 | CASSFIQGYEQYF
TRBV21-1 | CASSSPNHRVLRLCSYEQYF
TRBV7-9 | CASSLGRGIGSYEQYF
TRBV29-1 | CSVWTGGRDTQYF
TRBV4-1 | CASSHHRDSYEQYF
TRBV7-3 | CASSLKGTDTDTQYF
TRBV3-1/TRBV3-2 | CASSQDWTGYEQYF
TRBV18 | CASSPGLAGAYEQYF
TRBV29-1 | CSVSKERQFQETQYF
TRBV18 | CASSPNRGDEQYF
TRBV7-8 | CASSPSSGRGHEQYF
TRBV2 | CASDRAYEQYF
TRBV7-3 | CASSRLAGGADTQYF
TRBV4-1 | CASSLRRDTEAFF
TRBV5-1 | CASSITTGSYEQYF
TRBV27 | CASSPSPSGRADEQYF
TRBV19 | CATKLVGGRAFF
TRBV11-3 | CASSALGEVEQYF
TRBV10-3 | CAISGTRQETQYF
TRBV5-1 | CASSLELAGALGTQYF
TRBV29-1 | CSVSTQETQYF